This TCR beta chain was retrieved from a study of CD8 T cells in Susac syndrome. Overall study findings and caveats: TCR sequencing and HLA analysis covered a relatively small number of individuals.

The multiple sclerosis control group comprised treatment-naive patients with stable or active relapsing-remitting disease. Negative magnetic isolation gave CD8+ and CD4+ cells; FACS enriched CD8+ TEMRA. cDNA came from roughly 0.47 to 1 ug RNA primed by random hexamers. Multiplex PCR with immunoSEQ amplified the TCR beta CDR3 across 54 Vbeta and 13 Jbeta. TCRdb reprocessed the immunoSEQ multiplex PCR reads with MiXCR, giving one entry per CDR3 protein. The sample has about 300,000 distinct CDR3 sequences; 70% to 90% are singletons. Note on this clonotype: Its antigen remains unknown.

The sequenced material came from CD8+ T cells from PBMCs. This receptor was obtained from a human donor with multiple sclerosis.

CDR3 coding DNA: TGTGCCAGCAGCCAAGAAGACTACGAGCAGTACTTC. Residues: CASSQEDYEQYF. The chain employs TRBV14 and TRBJ2-7; D gene uncertain. Trimming pared 0 bases from V and 3 bases from J, leaving 3 bases between. CDR1 is SGHDN, CDR2 FVKESK, per germline. This CDR3 is built from 12 residues.